This TCR beta chain was sequenced during a study of T-cell memory formation after mild COVID-19. General study points: Nothing showed for sure that second-wave clones peaking on day 37 were SARS-CoV-2 specific. Contracting CD4+ clones lay largely in CM and EM, with CD8+ ones residing in EMRA.

After 5'RACE with constant-segment primers, TCR alpha and TCR beta cDNA libraries carrying sample barcodes and UMIs were obtained. TCRdb passed the 5' RACE reads through MiXCR, listing each CDR3 protein once. The data show roughly 600,000 distinct CDR3 sequences, more than 15% seen once. As for this clonotype: What it binds is unknown.

V lost 1 base, J lost 3 bases, and 3 bases stayed unmatched. This CDR3 is 14 amino acids long. The germline V gene has CDR1 DFQATT and CDR2 SNEGSKA (reference sequence). V and J are TRBV20-1 and TRBJ2-7; 10 bases match TRBD2. The source of this sequence is an adult woman who had mild COVID-19 (a few samples of this study predate the infection). Cell type and time point are not known. Sequenced sample: PBMCs or a T cell subset sorted from them (not recorded which). In nucleotides, the CDR3 is TGCAGTGCTAGAGCTACTAGCGGGGACTACGAGCAGTACTTC. Its protein is CSARATSGDYEQYF.